This T cell receptor (beta chain) was documented in a study of human T cells and chemical hapten exposure. Study results and caveats: Having alopecia, the donors may differ immunologically from healthy people. TCRs whose frequency exceeded 1 in 1000 remained the same following DPC sensitization.

This clonotype has a count of ten or more. Its matching antigen is unknown. CDR1 SGHVS and CDR2 FQNEAQ come from the germline V gene. This CDR3 region has 15 residues. With 5 bases removed from V and 1 base from J, the gap between germline ends came to 14 bases. TCRdb used MiXCR to reprocess the RACE reads, holding one entry per CDR3 protein. The table lists around 380,000 distinct CDR3 sequences, approximately 5% of them singletons. Stated time point: patch test 1, 2 weeks after DPC sensitization. Specified treatment: therapeutic diphenylcyclopropenone sensitization with weekly scalp DPC. The study drew its donors from alopecia patients who were 18 to 70 years old and suitable for DPC.

The TCR originated in a woman aged 50 to 60 with alopecia areata. Some clones in this sample may be carry-over from other donors' samples. This specimen was whole blood, taken in connection with sensitization to the hapten diphenylcyclopropenone (DPC). The chain has TRBV7-8 and TRBJ1-1; D perhaps matches TRBD1 (5 bases). CDR3: CASSPTGTANTEAFF. The CDR3 DNA reads TGTGCCAGCAGCCCCACCGGGACTGCGAACACTGAAGCTTTCTTT.